This T cell receptor beta chain appears in the sequencing data of a study of cytomegalovirus exposure and HLA in healthy donors. The PCR contained 60 Vbeta and 13 Jbeta primers. Assay: immunoSEQ multiplex PCR; the TCRdb copy retains only in-frame clones and omits some. This table holds 130,000 to 150,000 clones, 73% found once. The CDR3 extends over 16 amino acids. Germline CDR1 SGHRS, CDR2 YFSETQ. Trimming took 0 bases from V and 8 from J; bases not matched to a gene: 10. The source is a human donor in good health. Material: PBMCs. The chain uses TRBV5-1 and TRBJ1-2; TRBD1 matches at 10 bases. This CDR3 reads CASSLEARQGARGYTF. In nucleotides, the CDR3 is TGCGCCAGCAGCTTGGAAGCGCGACAGGGGGCGCGAGGCTACACCTTC.